The T cell receptor beta chain under discussion was sequenced for a study of blood T cell repertoires in COVID-19. Study-level information: Acute-phase and convalescent COVID-19 samples originated in the United States, Italy and Spain. PBMCs, B-cell-depleted T cells, or T cells were the source of the cDNA or gDNA that made up the material.

The ends lost 3 bases at V and 0 bases at J; junction bases unmatched: 3. This CDR3 contains 16 residues. The germline gives CDR1 KGHSH, CDR2 LQKENI. Methods used by the authors: Using reference gene primer amplification, nucleated cell counts were estimated. The method was immunoSEQ multiplex PCR; TCRdb's version includes in-frame clones alone and lacks a portion of them. That table is the source of V, J and clone size, and D and trimming were worked out from the DNA. The table records 100,000 or so clones, approximately 90% of them present only once. J is TRBJ1-4 and V is TRBV18; 8 positions agree with TRBD1. This clonotype was obtained from a man aged 55 to 69 with acute or convalescent COVID-19. Sequenced input: peripheral blood. The CDR3 DNA reads as TGTGCCAGCTCACCGCGACAGGGGACAACTAATGAAAAACTGTTTTTT. It is translated as CASSPRQGTTNEKLFF.